The entry below describes one TCR beta chain. These data come from a study of blood T cell repertoires in COVID-19. Study context: Sample material is recorded as cDNA or gDNA derived from T cells, B-cell-depleted T cells, or PBMCs.

Original data processing: Quantification of nucleated cells was approximated via reference gene primer amplification. Clones were read by immunoSEQ multiplex PCR, and TCRdb kept only the in-frame ones, dropping some. The DNA was the basis for D and trimming; V, J and clone size are from that table. The sample lists more than 400,000 clones; about 85% were seen once. Participants reported their clinical history, and cohort assignment relied on those reports. Recovered status applied to Cohort 3 donors who had two consecutive negative PCRs. It also applied to those with clearance or with symptom resolution. The sequenced material came from PBMCs or T cells enriched from blood (not recorded which). The origin of this receptor is a woman aged 18-29 years who had recovered from COVID-19.

The CDR3 region is CASSQASGVREQYF. DNA for the CDR3: TGTGCCAGCAGCCAGGCTAGCGGGGTTCGGGAGCAGTACTTC. This rearrangement joins TRBV3-1 (or the pseudogene TRBV3-2) to TRBJ2-7, with 9 positions matching TRBD2. CDR3 length: 14 residues. V shed 3 bases, J shed 7 bases, and the junction held 7 bases outside the gene matches. In germline, CDR1 is LGHDT, CDR2 YNNKEL (reference sequence).